This T cell receptor beta chain is drawn from a study of cytomegalovirus exposure and HLA in healthy donors. Study-wide background: Unique TCRs from HLA-typed donors, roughly 89 million of them, were held in an early data release.

Remarks on this clone: Antigen unknown.

Primers included in the PCR were 60 Vbeta and 13 Jbeta primers. How the authors handled the data: Unique TCR beta chains numbered around 80 million in a later analysis, with around 11 million shared. Clones were sequenced by immunoSEQ multiplex PCR, and TCRdb holds only the in-frame ones, with some missing. Clone size and V and J calls were adopted from that table, with D and trimming inferred from the DNA. The sample has under 150,000 clones; 76% are singletons. Findings of the study overall: The authors assumed roughly uniform sequencing depth across donors for presence/absence analyses.

The germline V and J ends were trimmed by 6 bases and 5 bases, with 13 bases remaining between them. Looked up from germline, CDR1 is SGHTA and CDR2 is FQGNSA. There are 13 residues in the CDR3. The clonotype was recovered from a female donor in good health and CMV-seropositive. This chain connects TRBV7-2 to TRBJ2-5, with D unresolved. Sequences were obtained from PBMCs. The CDR3 sequence: CASSTVTRETQYF. In nucleotides, the CDR3 is TGTGCCAGCAGTACAGTAACCAGGGAGACCCAGTACTTC.